Below, 5 T cell receptor beta chains from the same sample are listed, as sequenced in a study of blood T cell repertoires in COVID-19. Using immunoSEQ multiplex PCR, the repertoire was profiled, and TCRdb retains in-frame clones only, with some absent. Of 150,000 or so clones in the sample, 80% to 85% were seen once. Sequencing was carried out using peripheral blood. These receptors were taken from a woman aged 55-70 years with acute or convalescent COVID-19.

V and J are TRBV6-2 or TRBV6-3 and TRBJ2-7; 8 bases fit TRBD1. The germline gives CDR1 MNHEY, CDR2 SVGEGT. J lost 2 bases, V lost 2 bases, and 5 bases had no gene match. The CDR3 sequence is 15 residues long. The CDR3 DNA is TGTGCCAGCAGTTACGGGACAGGCCGAACCTACGAGCAGTACTTC. Its protein product is CASSYGTGRTYEQYF.

The J gene is TRBJ2-3, the V gene TRBV11-2; the match to TRBD2 covers 10 bases. The CDR3 runs to 17 residues. V was pared by 5 bases and J by 1 base, with 9 bases of the junction left unmatched. Germline loops: CDR1 SGHAT, CDR2 FQNNGV. The CDR3 loop is CASSLSRTSGRTDTQYF. In nucleotides, the CDR3 is TGTGCCAGCAGCCTATCCCGGACTAGCGGACGCACAGATACGCAGTATTTT.

V usage is TRBV6-1 and J usage is TRBJ1-5, with unresolved D. The CDR3 has 15 amino acids. Germline lookup yields CDR1 MNHNS and CDR2 SASEGT. The V end lost 3 bases, the J end lost 2 bases, and 11 bases lay between the germline ends. CDR3 loop: CASSDSGSGNQPQHF. Here the CDR3 DNA reads TGTGCCAGCAGTGATTCCGGGTCTGGCAATCAGCCCCAGCATTTT.

This clone was counted once. The chain combines TRBV28 with TRBJ2-3; 7 bases align to TRBD1. Per the germline V gene, CDR1 is MDHEN and CDR2 is SYDVKM. The V segment lost 7 bases and the J segment 2 bases; nucleotides outside the gene matches: 9. This CDR3 region has 15 residues. CDR3 in amino acids: CASNARGQYTDTQYF. CDR3 DNA: TGTGCCAGCAACGCGAGGGGGCAGTACACAGATACGCAGTATTTT.

V is TRBV5-1 and J is TRBJ1-1; tentative D call: TRBD1 (5 bases). The V gene lost 2 bases and the J gene lost 4 bases, with 18 bases spanning the gap. The germline CDR1 and CDR2 sequences are SGHRS and YFSETQ. The CDR3 has 16 amino acids. The CDR3 sequence: CASSFVLRGPGTEAFF. CDR3 DNA sequence: TGCGCCAGCAGCTTTGTTCTTAGGGGCCCGGGCACTGAAGCTTTCTTT.